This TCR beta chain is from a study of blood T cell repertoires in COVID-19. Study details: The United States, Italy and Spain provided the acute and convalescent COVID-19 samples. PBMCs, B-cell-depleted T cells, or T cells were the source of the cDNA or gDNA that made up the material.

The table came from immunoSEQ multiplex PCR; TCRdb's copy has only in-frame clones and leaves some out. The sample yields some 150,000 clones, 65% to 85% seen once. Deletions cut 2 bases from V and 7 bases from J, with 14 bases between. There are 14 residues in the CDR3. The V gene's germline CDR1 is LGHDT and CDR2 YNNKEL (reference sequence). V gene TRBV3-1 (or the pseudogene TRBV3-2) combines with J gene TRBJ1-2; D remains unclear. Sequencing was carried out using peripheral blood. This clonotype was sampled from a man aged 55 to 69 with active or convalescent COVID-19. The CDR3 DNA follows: TGTGCCAGCAGCCAATCTTATCGGGAGGGTGGCTACACCTTC. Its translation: CASSQSYREGGYTF.